This TCR beta chain is drawn from a study of blood T cell repertoires in COVID-19. Sequenced by immunoSEQ multiplex PCR; TCRdb stores in-frame clones only, minus some. The sample yields 250,000 to 300,000 clones, roughly 90% seen once. Trimming removed 4 bases at V and 6 bases at J, with 13 bases between. Germline V gene lookup returns CDR1 SNHLY and CDR2 FYNNEI. The CDR3 spans 15 residues. V is TRBV2 and J is TRBJ1-6, with TRBD1 as a possible D gene (6 bases). The receptor's source is a woman aged 55-70 years who had recovered from COVID-19. Sequenced material: PBMCs or T cells enriched from blood (not recorded which). This CDR3 reads CASSGRQGSNSPLHF. CDR3 coding DNA: TGTGCCAGCAGTGGTCGGCAGGGGTCTAATTCACCCCTCCACTTT.